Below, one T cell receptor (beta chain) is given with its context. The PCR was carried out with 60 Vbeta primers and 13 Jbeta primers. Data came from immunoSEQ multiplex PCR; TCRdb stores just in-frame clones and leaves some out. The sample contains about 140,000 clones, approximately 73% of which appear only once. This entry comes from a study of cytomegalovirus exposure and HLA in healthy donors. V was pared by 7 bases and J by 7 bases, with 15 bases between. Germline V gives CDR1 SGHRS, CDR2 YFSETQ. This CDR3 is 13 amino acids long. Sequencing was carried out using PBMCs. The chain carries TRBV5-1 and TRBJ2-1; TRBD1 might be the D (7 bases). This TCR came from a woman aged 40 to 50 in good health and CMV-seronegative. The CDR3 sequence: CASVNQGGNEQFF. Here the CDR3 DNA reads TGCGCCAGCGTCAACCAGGGGGGAAATGAGCAGTTCTTC.